This is a list of T cell receptor beta chains from one sample in a study of OX40 agonist ivuxolimab in advanced cancers. The method was immunoSEQ multiplex PCR; TCRdb's version includes in-frame clones alone and lacks a portion of them. The sample lists approximately 99,000 clones, around 96% seen once, with about 2% in the top ten. The starting material was CD4+ or CD8+ T cells sorted from blood, obtained in a trial of the OX40 agonist ivuxolimab. The source is an adult with an advanced solid tumor such as melanoma, head and neck, liver or kidney cancer. CDR3s include the opening cysteine and the closing phenylalanine or tryptophan. Fields, in order: CDR3 length, clone size, V gene, D gene, J gene, CDR3 protein, CDR3 DNA. D genes are given only for firm matches. Clone size is shown for a subset of rows, as once, few, many or a class of expanded clone.

length: 13; size: once; V: TRBV6-5; D: -; J: TRBJ1-5; CDR3: CASSYSHNQPQHF; DNA: TGTGCCAGCAGTTACAGTCACAATCAGCCCCAGCATTTT
length: 14; size: -; V: TRBV27; D: -; J: TRBJ1-5; CDR3: CASSLGGIGQPQHF; DNA: TGTGCCAGCAGTTTAGGGGGAATCGGTCAGCCCCAGCATTTT
length: 15; size: -; V: TRBV25-1; D: -; J: TRBJ2-5; CDR3: CASSPSGSWGETQYF; DNA: TGTGCCAGCAGTCCCAGCGGCTCCTGGGGAGAGACCCAGTACTTC
length: 13; size: -; V: TRBV19; D: TRBD1; J: TRBJ1-3; CDR3: CASKWDSRHTIYF; DNA: TGTGCCAGTAAGTGGGACAGTCGACACACCATATATTTT
length: 16; size: -; V: TRBV18; D: -; J: TRBJ2-5; CDR3: CASSPSEGIPGETQYF; DNA: TGTGCCAGCTCACCGTCTGAGGGGATTCCGGGGGAGACCCAGTACTTC
length: 13; size: -; V: TRBV28; D: -; J: TRBJ2-7; CDR3: CASSFRLAYEQYF; DNA: TGTGCCAGCAGTTTTAGGTTAGCCTACGAGCAGTACTTC
length: 11; size: -; V: TRBV29-1; D: -; J: TRBJ2-1; CDR3: CSVEGRGEQFF; DNA: TGCAGCGTTGAGGGGCGAGGGGAGCAGTTCTTC
length: 14; size: once; V: TRBV5-6; D: -; J: TRBJ2-7; CDR3: CASSLDQGAYEQYF; DNA: TGTGCCAGCAGCTTGGATCAGGGTGCCTACGAGCAGTACTTC
length: 13; size: -; V: TRBV6-1; D: -; J: TRBJ2-3; CDR3: CASSYSGTDTQYF; DNA: TGTGCCAGCAGTTATTCTGGCACAGATACGCAGTATTTT
length: 15; size: -; V: TRBV5-4; D: -; J: TRBJ1-2; CDR3: CASSFSPQADYGYTF; DNA: TGTGCCAGCAGCTTTTCGCCCCAGGCGGACTATGGCTACACCTTC
length: 14; size: -; V: TRBV27; D: -; J: TRBJ1-4; CDR3: CASSLMAGGEKLFF; DNA: TGTGCCAGCAGTTTAATGGCAGGTGGTGAAAAACTGTTTTTT
length: 13; size: once; V: TRBV19; D: -; J: TRBJ1-2; CDR3: CASSMGQGYGYTF; DNA: TGTGCCAGTAGTATGGGCCAGGGTTATGGCTACACCTTC
length: 15; size: -; V: TRBV6-1; D: TRBD1; J: TRBJ2-5; CDR3: CASRAHRGPEETQYF; DNA: TGTGCCAGCAGGGCACACAGGGGACCCGAAGAGACCCAGTACTTC
length: 17; size: -; V: TRBV19; D: -; J: TRBJ1-6; CDR3: CASSPYSGSSYNSPLHF; DNA: TGTGCCAGTAGTCCCTACAGTGGGAGCTCCTATAATTCACCCCTCCACTTT
length: 15; size: once; V: TRBV7-9; D: -; J: TRBJ2-7; CDR3: CASSPFWGEDYEQYF; DNA: TGTGCCAGCAGCCCTTTCTGGGGAGAAGACTACGAGCAGTACTTC
length: 15; size: -; V: TRBV2; D: -; J: TRBJ1-2; CDR3: CASSEVGRQGYGYTF; DNA: TGTGCCAGCAGTGAAGTAGGGCGGCAGGGCTATGGCTACACCTTC
length: 12; size: -; V: TRBV18; D: -; J: TRBJ1-3; CDR3: CASSPYGDTIYF; DNA: TGTGCCAGCTCACCATACGGGGACACCATATATTTT
length: 13; size: few; V: TRBV19; D: -; J: TRBJ1-5; CDR3: CASSENSNQPQHF; DNA: TGTGCCAGTAGCGAAAATAGCAATCAGCCCCAGCATTTT
length: 14; size: -; V: TRBV4-1; D: -; J: TRBJ1-1; CDR3: CASSLLAEDTEAFF; DNA: TGCGCCAGCAGCCTCCTCGCAGAAGACACTGAAGCTTTCTTT
length: 14; size: -; V: TRBV7-9; D: -; J: TRBJ2-7; CDR3: CASSLAGVLYEQYF; DNA: TGTGCCAGCAGCTTAGCAGGGGTACTTTACGAGCAGTACTTC
length: 15; size: -; V: TRBV4-1; D: -; J: TRBJ2-7; CDR3: CASSQEAGGAYEQYF; DNA: TGCGCCAGCAGCCAAGAGGCAGGGGGGGCCTACGAGCAGTACTTC
length: 15; size: -; V: TRBV9; D: TRBD2; J: TRBJ2-1; CDR3: CACSVGLAGDNEQFF; DNA: TGTGCCTGCAGCGTAGGGCTAGCGGGAGACAATGAGCAGTTCTTC
length: 14; size: once; V: TRBV6-5; D: -; J: TRBJ1-5; CDR3: CASSYVGSDQPQHF; DNA: TGTGCCAGCAGTTACGTCGGGTCCGATCAGCCCCAGCATTTT
length: 15; size: -; V: TRBV29-1; D: TRBD2; J: TRBJ2-3; CDR3: CSVERAGDSTDTQYF; DNA: TGCAGCGTTGAACGGGCGGGAGACTCGACAGATACGCAGTATTTT
length: 13; size: -; V: TRBV19; D: -; J: TRBJ1-1; CDR3: CATSPGLNTEAFF; DNA: TGTGCCACCTCGCCGGGCTTGAACACTGAAGCTTTCTTT
length: 15; size: -; V: TRBV2; D: TRBD1; J: TRBJ2-1; CDR3: CASSMGQGQYNEQFF; DNA: TGTGCCAGCAGTATGGGACAGGGGCAATACAATGAGCAGTTCTTC
length: 15; size: -; V: TRBV4-3; D: -; J: TRBJ1-5; CDR3: CASSQTTGINQPQHF; DNA: TGCGCCAGCAGCCAAACGACAGGAATAAATCAGCCCCAGCATTTT
length: 16; size: -; V: TRBV13; D: TRBD2; J: TRBJ2-3; CDR3: CASSWGLAGLTDTQYF; DNA: TGTGCCAGCAGCTGGGGACTAGCGGGGCTCACAGATACGCAGTATTTT
length: 16; size: once; V: TRBV7-9; D: TRBD1; J: TRBJ2-4; CDR3: CASSSTGGRAKNIQYF; DNA: TGTGCCAGCAGCTCGACAGGGGGCCGGGCCAAAAACATTCAGTACTTC
length: 13; size: -; V: TRBV7-9; D: -; J: TRBJ2-7; CDR3: CASSHPRVYEQYF; DNA: TGTGCCAGCAGCCACCCGCGGGTCTACGAGCAGTACTTC
length: 14; size: -; V: TRBV7-3; D: -; J: TRBJ2-3; CDR3: CASSLMTGTDTQYF; DNA: TGTGCCAGCAGCTTAATGACAGGCACAGATACGCAGTATTTT
length: 15; size: -; V: TRBV19; D: -; J: TRBJ2-3; CDR3: CASSIDGDLIDTQYF; DNA: TGTGCCAGTAGTATTGACGGAGACTTAATCGATACGCAGTATTTT
length: 14; size: -; V: TRBV27; D: -; J: TRBJ2-3; CDR3: CASRGLEITDTQYF; DNA: TGTGCCAGCAGAGGACTGGAAATCACAGATACGCAGTATTTT
length: 13; size: -; V: TRBV27; D: -; J: TRBJ2-7; CDR3: CASSRGVSYEQYF; DNA: TGTGCCAGCAGTCGCGGGGTATCCTACGAGCAGTACTTC
length: 13; size: once; V: TRBV7-3; D: -; J: TRBJ2-7; CDR3: CASSLTDSYGQYF; DNA: TGTGCCAGCAGCTTAACTGATTCCTACGGGCAGTACTTC
length: 15; size: -; V: TRBV6-5; D: TRBD2; J: TRBJ2-1; CDR3: CASSTLSGGANEQFF; DNA: TGTGCCAGCAGTACTCTTAGCGGGGGGGCGAATGAGCAGTTCTTC
length: 13; size: -; V: TRBV16; D: -; J: TRBJ1-2; CDR3: CASSLERSYGYTF; DNA: TGTGCCAGCAGCCTGGAGAGGTCCTATGGCTACACCTTC
length: 13; size: -; V: TRBV11-2; D: -; J: TRBJ2-4; CDR3: CASSSAGKNIQYF; DNA: TGTGCCAGCAGCTCGGCGGGGAAAAACATTCAGTACTTC
length: 13; size: -; V: TRBV28; D: -; J: TRBJ2-7; CDR3: CASSLREDDEQYF; DNA: TGTGCCAGCAGTTTAAGGGAGGACGACGAGCAGTACTTC
length: 18; size: -; V: TRBV5-8; D: TRBD2; J: TRBJ2-5; CDR3: CASSLRADPRQAGGAQYF; DNA: TGTGCCAGCAGCTTGAGAGCGGACCCTCGGCAAGCGGGGGGGGCCCAGTACTTC
length: 13; size: -; V: TRBV2; D: TRBD2; J: TRBJ2-7; CDR3: CASKGLARYEQYF; DNA: TGTGCCAGCAAGGGACTAGCGAGGTACGAGCAGTACTTC
length: 15; size: -; V: TRBV5-4; D: TRBD2; J: TRBJ2-1; CDR3: CASSFLAGEGNEQFF; DNA: TGTGCCAGCAGCTTTTTAGCGGGAGAGGGAAATGAGCAGTTCTTC